This entry lists 9 T cell receptor beta chains sequenced from one sample in a study of T-cell reconstitution after alpha-beta-depleted transplantation in children. Molecular barcoding with unique molecular identifiers was used for the TCRbeta library. TCRdb passed the PCR reads through MiXCR, listing each CDR3 protein once. The sample includes hundreds of thousands of distinct CDR3 sequences, about an eighth seen only once; the top ten take about 2%. Source: PBMCs, mostly from graft donor cells, taken 360 days after TCRalphabeta/CD19-depleted stem cell transplant. The receptors come from a male patient between 5 and 17 years old who had a stem cell transplant for acute myeloid leukemia, so the T cells may come from the graft donor.

This clonotype was seen a few times. This chain joins TRBV7-2 and TRBJ1-4; D perhaps matches TRBD1 (5 bases). Germline CDR1 and CDR2: SGHTA and FQGNSA. This CDR3 has 15 amino acids. V dropped 5 bases and J dropped 3 bases, with 13 bases sitting between them. The CDR3 loop reads CASSPTGTANEKLFF. The CDR3 nucleotides read TGTGCCAGCAGCCCTACCGGGACGGCTAATGAAAAACTGTTTTTT.

This clonotype has more than one count but fewer than ten. The chain links TRBV10-3 to TRBJ2-7, with D possibly called TRBD1 or TRBD2 (5 bases each). The V gene's germline CDR1 is ENHRY and CDR2 SYGVKD. This CDR3 comprises 16 residues. The V gene lost 3 bases and the J gene lost 4 bases, with 19 bases spanning the gap. CDR3 nucleotides: TGTGCCATCAGTGATCGGGACGGTCCGTCTAGGTACGAGCAGTACTTC. This codes for CAISDRDGPSRYEQYF.

The table lists this clonotype with a few counts. V usage is TRBV29-1 and J usage is TRBJ2-1, with a weak D call TRBD2 (5 bases). This CDR3 has 11 residues. The V and J ends lost 7 bases and 9 bases respectively, with 13 bases between them. Germline assignment: CDR1 SQVTM and CDR2 ANQGSEA. The CDR3 bases are TGCAGCGCATGGAAAGAGGGTGAGCAGTTCTTC. It codes for CSAWKEGEQFF.

This clonotype turned up a few times. This chain links TRBV2 with TRBJ2-3; TRBD1 might be the D (6 bases). CDR1 and CDR2 (germline): SNHLY, FYNNEI. V lost 3 bases, J lost 8 bases, and 12 bases lay in between. This CDR3 is 13 amino acids long. The CDR3 region has the DNA TGTGCCAGCAGTGATGAGGGGGAAGGTACGCAGTATTTT. Translation gives CASSDEGEGTQYF.

In its sample, this clonotype was seen once. The V call is TRBV20-1, the J call TRBJ2-5, with 8 nucleotides matching TRBD2. CDR3 length: 15 residues. V shed 5 bases, J shed 2 bases, and the junction held 10 bases outside the gene matches. The germline V gene has CDR1 DFQATT and CDR2 SNEGSKA (reference sequence). CDR3: CSADLLAVFQETQYF. CDR3 nucleotide sequence: TGCAGTGCTGACTTACTAGCGGTATTTCAAGAGACCCAGTACTTC.

The chain couples TRBV7-9 to TRBJ2-7; 9 positions match TRBD2. The CDR3 is 15 amino acids. The germline gives CDR1 SEHNR, CDR2 FQNEAQ (reference sequence). V lost 6 bases, J lost 3 bases, and 9 bases stayed unmatched. The CDR3 is CASRPSNSGSYEQYF. For the CDR3, the DNA is TGTGCCAGCAGGCCCTCCAATAGCGGGAGCTACGAGCAGTACTTC.

The chain has TRBV29-1 and TRBJ1-2, with D possibly being TRBD1 (6 bases). Germline V gene data show CDR1 as SQVTM and CDR2 as ANQGSEA. The CDR3 spans 11 residues. Trimming left V 6 bases short and J 6 bases short, with 11 bases between. The CDR3 loop reads CSVGGPNGYTF. Here the CDR3 DNA reads TGCAGCGTGGGGGGGCCCAATGGCTACACCTTC. Complete variable domain (other parts from reference TRBV29-1 and TRBJ1-2): SAVISQKPSRDICQRGTSLTIQCQVDSQVTMMFWYRQQPGQSLTLIATANQGSEATYESGFVIDKFPISRPNLTFSTLTVSNMSPEDSSIYLCSVGGPNGYTFGSGTRLTVV.

This clonotype appeared many times. This rearrangement joins TRBV4-3 to TRBJ2-3, with D perhaps TRBD1 (5 bases). The CDR3 length is 16 residues. Germline V CDR1 and CDR2: LGHNA, YSLEER. The V gene lost 1 base and the J gene lost 0 bases, with 11 bases spanning the gap. CDR3 region: CASSQAPPGSTDTQYF. CDR3 DNA sequence: TGCGCCAGCAGCCAAGCCCCCCCAGGGAGCACAGATACGCAGTATTTT.

The chain carries TRBV2 and TRBJ1-6; D is unresolved. The germline V gene encodes CDR1 SNHLY and CDR2 FYNNEI. The CDR3 consists of 14 residues. V shed 7 bases and J shed 6 bases, with 13 bases lying between them. For the CDR3, the DNA is TGTGCCAGCAACTCGGCCAGGTTTAATTCACCCCTCCACTTT. As protein: CASNSARFNSPLHF.